This T cell receptor (beta chain) was documented in a study of blood T cell repertoires in COVID-19. The wider study: COVID-19 samples, acute and convalescent, were from the United States, Italy and Spain. Sources were T cells, B-cell-depleted T cells, or PBMCs; the material itself was cDNA or gDNA.

Germline CDR1 is MNHEY and CDR2 is SVGAGI. CDR3 length: 14 residues. The J segment lost 3 bases and the V segment lost 6 bases, leaving 8 bases of the junction unmatched. The repertoire was sequenced with immunoSEQ multiplex PCR; TCRdb's copy has only in-frame clones and lacks some. The table has over 90,000 clones, around 82% seen once. The sequenced sample consisted of peripheral blood. This sequence joins TRBV6-5 and TRBJ2-7; 7 bases are shared with TRBD2. This receptor was identified in a human donor in a cohort sampled during active or convalescent COVID-19. CDR3 loop: CASSPTGLRYEQYF. CDR3 sequence (DNA): TGTGCCAGCAGCCCCACGGGACTACGCTACGAGCAGTACTTC.